Given below is one TCR beta chain in context. Its antigen is still unknown. This sample is drawn from a study of beta chain features in type 1 diabetes. Sorted populations all had greater than 95% purity. Trimming left V 1 base short and J 7 bases short, with 11 bases between. The CDR3 spans 13 residues. The germline V gene has CDR1 MDHEN and CDR2 SYDVKM. Overall study findings and caveats: Researchers reported that naive, central memory and Treg TCRB repertoires appeared more similar in patients than in healthy donors. For type 1 diabetes patients, VDJ junctions showed fewer insertions and more deletions. Moderately but significantly shorter TCRB CDR3s were found in Type 1 diabetes patients in all four CD4+ subsets.

Every bit of the isolated RNA underwent reverse transcription, so sequencing read expressed TCRB transcripts. Profiling relied on immunoSEQ multiplex PCR, and the TCRdb table lists in-frame clones only, not all of them. The sample comprises approximately 300,000 clones, approximately 10% of which are singletons, and over 0.015% rests with the top ten. This TCR was recovered from a woman under 40 in good health. Source material: naive CD4+ T cells from blood. The chain joins TRBV28 to TRBJ2-7; D possibly corresponds to TRBD2 (6 bases). The CDR3 DNA is TGTGCCAGCAGTTTATTTGAGGAGGGTGAGCAGTACTTC. Translating it yields CASSLFEEGEQYF.